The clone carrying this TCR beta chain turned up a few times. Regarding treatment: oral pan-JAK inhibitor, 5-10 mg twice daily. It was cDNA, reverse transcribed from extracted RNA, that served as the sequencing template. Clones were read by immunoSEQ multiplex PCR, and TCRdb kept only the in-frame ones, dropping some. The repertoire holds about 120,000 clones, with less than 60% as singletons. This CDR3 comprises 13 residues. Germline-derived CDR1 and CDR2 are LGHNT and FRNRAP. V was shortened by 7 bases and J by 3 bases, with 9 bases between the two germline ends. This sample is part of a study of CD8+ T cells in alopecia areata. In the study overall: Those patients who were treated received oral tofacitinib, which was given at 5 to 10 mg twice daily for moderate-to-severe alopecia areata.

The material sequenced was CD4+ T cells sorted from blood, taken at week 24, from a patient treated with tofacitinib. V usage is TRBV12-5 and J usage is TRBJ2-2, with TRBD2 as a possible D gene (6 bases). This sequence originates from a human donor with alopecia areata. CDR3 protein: CASARLDTGELFF. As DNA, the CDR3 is TGTGCTAGTGCCCGACTAGACACCGGGGAGCTGTTTTTT.